Below, 5 T cell receptor beta chains from the same sample are listed, as sequenced in a study of lymphopenia after photon versus proton radiotherapy (dated by TCRdb to between 2019 and 2020). The method was the immunoSEQ multiplex PCR assay. Not all clones reach the TCRdb copy of this immuneACCESS table, which keeps in-frame sequences only. Checked studies attribute under half of the gap to unresolved V genes and leave the rest unexplained. A total of about 50,000 clones appear in this sample, roughly 90% of them only once. The ten top clones hold approximately 18% of the sample. The specimen comprised peripheral blood, sampled from a patient treated with photon-based radiotherapy. These receptors originate from a woman aged 35 to 49 with cholangiocarcinoma.

The chain uses TRBV27 and TRBJ1-1; D not certain. With 1 base removed from V and 1 base from J, the gap between germline ends came to 4 bases. This CDR3 spans 13 amino acids. Germline CDR1 and CDR2: MNHEY and SMNVEV (reference sequence). In DNA form, the CDR3 reads TGTGCCAGCAGTTTATGGGAGAACACTGAAGCTTTCTTT. Protein: CASSLWENTEAFF.

This chain links TRBV27 with TRBJ1-1, with 7 bases identical to TRBD1. This CDR3 region has 14 residues. V lost 5 bases to trimming and J lost 0 bases; unmatched junction nucleotides: 3. CDR1 and CDR2 (germline): MNHEY, SMNVEV (reference sequence). The CDR3 DNA is TGTGCCAGCAGTCTGGACAGGTTGAACACTGAAGCTTTCTTT. Translating it yields CASSLDRLNTEAFF.

On this clone: The same CDR3 also results from other DNA sequences found in this sample. This rearrangement joins TRBV7-3 to TRBJ1-5; D gene uncertain. The CDR3 sequence is 13 residues long. V was cut by 2 bases and J by 4 bases, with 6 bases left in between. Germline CDR1 reads SGHTA; CDR2 reads FQGTGA. The CDR3 reads CASSLGPNQPQHF. The DNA of the CDR3 is TGTGCCAGCAGCTTAGGGCCAAATCAGCCCCAGCATTTT.

This rearrangement joins TRBV28 to TRBJ1-1; the match to TRBD1 covers 8 bases. This CDR3 has 14 amino acids. V lost 5 bases and J lost 5; bases outside the gene matches: 7. Germline CDR1 MDHEN, CDR2 SYDVKM. CDR3 DNA: TGTGCCAGCAGTATTCAGGGGGCTCGAACTGAAGCTTTCTTT. It is translated as CASSIQGARTEAFF.

V gene TRBV6-6 combines with J gene TRBJ1-5, with 8 bases fitting TRBD1. V lost 2 bases, J lost 1 base, and 4 bases stayed unmatched. The germline V gene has CDR1 MNHNY and CDR2 SVGAGI (reference sequence). The CDR3 runs to 16 residues. The CDR3, as DNA: TGTGCCAGCAGTTACCCGGACAGGGTAAGCAATCAGCCCCAGCATTTT. Protein sequence: CASSYPDRVSNQPQHF.